The clone carrying this T cell receptor (beta chain) was seen only a few times. The entry originates in a study of T-cell memory formation after mild COVID-19. TCRdb redid the calling of the 5' RACE reads with MiXCR, one entry per CDR3 protein. The repertoire consists of some 340,000 distinct CDR3 sequences, with 13% occurring once and the leading ten covering over 20%. The source is a man aged 18 to 29 who had mild COVID-19 (a few samples of this study predate the infection). Cell type and time point are not known. The sequenced sample consisted of PBMCs or a T cell subset sorted from them (not recorded which).

The CDR3 sequence: CASSPTGDIANYGYTF. For the CDR3, the DNA is TGTGCCAGCAGCCCGACAGGGGATATCGCTAACTATGGCTACACCTTC. The V gene is TRBV13, the J gene TRBJ1-2; 8 nucleotides agree with TRBD1. The CDR3 covers 16 residues. Germline V gene data show CDR1 as PRHDT and CDR2 as FYEKMQ (reference sequence). V shed 5 bases, J shed 0 bases, and the junction held 8 bases outside the gene matches.